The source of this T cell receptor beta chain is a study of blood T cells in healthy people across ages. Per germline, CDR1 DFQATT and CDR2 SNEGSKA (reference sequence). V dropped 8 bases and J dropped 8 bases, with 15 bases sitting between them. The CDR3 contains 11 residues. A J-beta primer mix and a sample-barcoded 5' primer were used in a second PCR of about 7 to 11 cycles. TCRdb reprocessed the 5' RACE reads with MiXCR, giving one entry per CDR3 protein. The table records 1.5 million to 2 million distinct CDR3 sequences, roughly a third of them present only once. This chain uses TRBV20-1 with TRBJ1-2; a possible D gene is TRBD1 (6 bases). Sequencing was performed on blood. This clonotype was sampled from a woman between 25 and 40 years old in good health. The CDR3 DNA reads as TGCAGTCCCTCTCTAGACAGGGGCTACACCTTC. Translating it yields CSPSLDRGYTF.